Listed here is a single T cell receptor beta chain. Its antigen remains unknown. This specimen comes from a study of OX40 agonist ivuxolimab in advanced cancers. Study overall: Earlier anti-PD-1, anti-PD-L1 or anti-CTLA-4 therapy was permitted; roughly 42% had received some.

Study-level results: At doses 0.1 to 3.0 mg/kg, CD4+ and CD8+ clones expanded. The mean number of expanded clones was higher in CD8+ T cells than in CD4+.

Germline assignment: CDR1 MNHEY and CDR2 SMNVEV (reference sequence). After removal of 6 bases from V and 3 bases from J, the junction contained 2 bases not matched to a gene. There are 16 residues in the CDR3. Only in-frame clones appear in the TCRdb table, and some are missing; sequencing was by immunoSEQ multiplex PCR. The data hold roughly 65,000 clones, with roughly nine tenths observed a single time. The V and J genes are TRBV27 and TRBJ2-1; 16 nucleotides align to TRBD2. This receptor was taken from an adult with an advanced solid tumor such as melanoma, head and neck, liver or kidney cancer. This sample comprised CD4+ or CD8+ T cells sorted from blood, obtained in a trial of the OX40 agonist ivuxolimab. CDR3 sequence: CASRGLAGGFYNEQFF. In DNA form, the CDR3 reads TGTGCCAGCAGGGGACTAGCGGGAGGGTTCTACAATGAGCAGTTCTTC.